The present T cell receptor (beta chain) was sequenced within a study of T cell changes during pregnancy in multiple sclerosis. Germline V gene lookup returns CDR1 SGHRS and CDR2 YFSETQ. This CDR3 has 15 residues. V lost 0 bases to trimming and J lost 3 bases, with 11 bases between them. Only in-frame clones appear in the TCRdb table, and some are missing; sequencing was by immunoSEQ multiplex PCR. The data hold under 40,000 clones, with under 95% observed a single time. The source is a female donor in good health, enrolled as a control in a pregnancy study. The chain employs TRBV5-1 and TRBJ2-3; possibly TRBD2 for D (5 bases). Sequences were derived from peripheral blood, sampled in the second trimester of pregnancy. The CDR3 coding sequence is TGCGCCAGCAGCTTGGGGGGAGTGGGGACAGATACGCAGTATTTT. This translates into CASSLGGVGTDTQYF.